This TCR beta chain derives from a study of shared clonotypes between healthy human individuals. TCRdb keeps only in-frame clones here, not all; method: immunoSEQ multiplex PCR. The sample lists roughly 2.1 million clones, about 93% occurring once. Looked up from germline, CDR1 is MNHEY and CDR2 is SMNVEV (reference sequence). V lost 6 bases and J 7 bases, leaving 16 bases between the germline ends. This CDR3 contains 14 residues. Naive CD8 cells lacked CD45RO and underwent positive selection for CCR7, leaving out terminally differentiated effector memory CD45RA+ cells. The chain employs TRBV27 and TRBJ1-5; D not resolved. The sequence derives from a young man in good health. Some clones in this sample may be carry-over from other donors' samples. Sequenced input: naive CD8+ T cells from PBMCs. In nucleotides, the CDR3 is TGTGCCAGCAGCAGTTTGAGGGCCCCCCAGCCCCAGCATTTT. Its translation is CASSSLRAPQPQHF.